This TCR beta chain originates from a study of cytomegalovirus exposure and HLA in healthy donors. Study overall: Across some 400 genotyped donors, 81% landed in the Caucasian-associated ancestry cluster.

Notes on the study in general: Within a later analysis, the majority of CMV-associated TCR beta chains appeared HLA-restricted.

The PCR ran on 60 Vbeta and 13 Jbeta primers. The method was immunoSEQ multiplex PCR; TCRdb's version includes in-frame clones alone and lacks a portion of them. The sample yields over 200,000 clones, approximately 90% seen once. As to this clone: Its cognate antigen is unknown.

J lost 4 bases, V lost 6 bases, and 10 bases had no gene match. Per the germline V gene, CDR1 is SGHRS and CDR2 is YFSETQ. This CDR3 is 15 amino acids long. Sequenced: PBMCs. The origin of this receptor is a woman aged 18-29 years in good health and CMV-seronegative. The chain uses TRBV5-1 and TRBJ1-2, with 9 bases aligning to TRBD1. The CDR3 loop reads CASKSTGGAGYGYTF. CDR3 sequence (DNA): TGCGCCAGCAAATCCACAGGGGGCGCAGGCTATGGCTACACCTTC.